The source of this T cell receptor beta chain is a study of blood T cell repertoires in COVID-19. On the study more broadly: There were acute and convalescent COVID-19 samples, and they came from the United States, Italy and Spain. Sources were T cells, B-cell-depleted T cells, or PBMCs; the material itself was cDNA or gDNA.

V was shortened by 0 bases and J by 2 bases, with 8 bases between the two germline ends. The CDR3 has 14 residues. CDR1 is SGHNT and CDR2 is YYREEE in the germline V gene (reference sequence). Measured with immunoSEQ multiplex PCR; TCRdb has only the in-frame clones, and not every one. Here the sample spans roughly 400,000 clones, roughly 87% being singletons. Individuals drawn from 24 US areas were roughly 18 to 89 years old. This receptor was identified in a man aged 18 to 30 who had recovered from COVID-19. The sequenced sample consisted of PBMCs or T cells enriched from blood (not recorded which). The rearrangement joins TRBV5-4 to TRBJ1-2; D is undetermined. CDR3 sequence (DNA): TGTGCCAGCAGCTTGGAGGCCGGGAACTATGGCTACACCTTC. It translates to CASSLEAGNYGYTF.